A selection of T cell receptor beta chains follows, all from one sample in a study of blood T cell repertoires in COVID-19. Clones were sequenced by immunoSEQ multiplex PCR, and TCRdb holds only the in-frame ones, with some missing. The sample records 350,000 to 450,000 clones, 85% being singletons. The sequenced sample consisted of peripheral blood. The receptors originated from a woman aged 18 to 35 with acute or convalescent COVID-19. CDR3s include the opening cysteine and the closing phenylalanine or tryptophan. D genes are given only for firm matches.

d_call: .
j_call: TRBJ1-5
v_call: TRBV12-3/TRBV12-4
cdr3_aa: CASSLSGNQPQHF
cdr3_nt: TGTGCCAGCAGTTTATCCGGGAATCAGCCCCAGCATTTT

d_call: TRBD2
j_call: TRBJ2-1
v_call: TRBV5-1
cdr3_aa: CASSLEGLASYNEQFF
cdr3_nt: TGCGCCAGCAGCTTGGAGGGACTAGCGTCCTACAATGAGCAGTTCTTC

d_call: TRBD1
j_call: TRBJ1-1
v_call: TRBV2
cdr3_aa: CASNAGGNTEAFF
cdr3_nt: TGTGCCAGCAACGCAGGGGGCAACACTGAAGCTTTCTTT

d_call: .
j_call: TRBJ2-7
v_call: TRBV7-2
cdr3_aa: CASSSQGYEQYF
cdr3_nt: TGTGCCAGCAGCTCCCAGGGCTACGAGCAGTACTTC

d_call: TRBD2
j_call: TRBJ2-7
v_call: TRBV5-1
cdr3_aa: CASSIGAGLDEQYF
cdr3_nt: TGCGCCAGCAGCATAGGAGCGGGATTGGACGAGCAGTACTTC

d_call: TRBD1
j_call: TRBJ1-2
v_call: TRBV9
cdr3_aa: CASSPRQGANYGYTF
cdr3_nt: TGTGCCAGCAGCCCCCGACAGGGGGCGAACTATGGCTACACCTTC

d_call: .
j_call: TRBJ2-1
v_call: TRBV6-1
cdr3_aa: CASSEVPQQNEQFF
cdr3_nt: TGTGCCAGCAGTGAGGTACCTCAACAGAATGAGCAGTTCTTC

d_call: .
j_call: TRBJ1-3
v_call: TRBV7-9
cdr3_aa: CASSPSAFGGTGNTIYF
cdr3_nt: TGTGCCAGCAGCCCCTCGGCGTTCGGGGGGACTGGAAACACCATATATTTT

d_call: TRBD2
j_call: TRBJ2-2
v_call: TRBV30
cdr3_aa: CAWSEAGGNTGELFF
cdr3_nt: TGTGCCTGGAGTGAAGCGGGGGGGAACACCGGGGAGCTGTTTTTT

d_call: .
j_call: TRBJ2-1
v_call: TRBV3-1/TRBV3-2
cdr3_aa: CASSQLGSEQFF
cdr3_nt: TGTGCCAGCAGCCAACTAGGCTCTGAGCAGTTCTTC

d_call: .
j_call: TRBJ1-3
v_call: TRBV30
cdr3_aa: CAWSPSLFSGNTIYF
cdr3_nt: TGTGCCTGGAGCCCCTCGTTGTTCTCTGGAAACACCATATATTTT